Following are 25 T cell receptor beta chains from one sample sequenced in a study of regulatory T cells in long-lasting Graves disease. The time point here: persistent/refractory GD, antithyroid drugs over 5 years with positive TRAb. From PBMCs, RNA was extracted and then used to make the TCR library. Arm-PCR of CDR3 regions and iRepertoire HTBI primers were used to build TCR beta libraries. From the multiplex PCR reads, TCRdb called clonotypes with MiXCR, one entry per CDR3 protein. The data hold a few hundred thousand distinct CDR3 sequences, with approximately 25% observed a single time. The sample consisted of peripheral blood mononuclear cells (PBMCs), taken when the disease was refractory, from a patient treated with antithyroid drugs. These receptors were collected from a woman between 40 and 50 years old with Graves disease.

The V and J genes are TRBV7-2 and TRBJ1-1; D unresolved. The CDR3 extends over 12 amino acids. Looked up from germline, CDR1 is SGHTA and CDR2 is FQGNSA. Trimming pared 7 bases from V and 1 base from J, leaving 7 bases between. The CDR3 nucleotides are TGTGCCAGCATCGCAGAGAACACTGAAGCTTTCTTT. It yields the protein CASIAENTEAFF.

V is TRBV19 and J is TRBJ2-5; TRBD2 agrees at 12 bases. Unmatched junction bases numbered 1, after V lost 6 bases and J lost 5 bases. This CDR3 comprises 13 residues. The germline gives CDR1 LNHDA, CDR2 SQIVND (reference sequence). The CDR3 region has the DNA TGTGCCAGTAGGACTAGCGGGAGTGAGACCCAGTACTTC. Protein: CASRTSGSETQYF.

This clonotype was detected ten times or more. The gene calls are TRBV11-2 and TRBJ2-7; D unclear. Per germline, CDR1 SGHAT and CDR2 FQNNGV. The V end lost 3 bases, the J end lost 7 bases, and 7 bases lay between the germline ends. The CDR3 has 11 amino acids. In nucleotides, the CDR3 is TGTGCCAGCAGCTTTGGGCGGGAGCAGTACTTC. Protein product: CASSFGREQYF.

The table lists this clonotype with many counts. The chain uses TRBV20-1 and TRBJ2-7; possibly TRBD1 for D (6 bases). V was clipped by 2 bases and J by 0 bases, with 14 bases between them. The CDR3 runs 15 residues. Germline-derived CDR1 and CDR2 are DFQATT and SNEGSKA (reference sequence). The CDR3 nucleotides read TGCAGTGCTAGACCGAGGACAGAGACCTCCTACGAGCAGTACTTC. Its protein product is CSARPRTETSYEQYF.

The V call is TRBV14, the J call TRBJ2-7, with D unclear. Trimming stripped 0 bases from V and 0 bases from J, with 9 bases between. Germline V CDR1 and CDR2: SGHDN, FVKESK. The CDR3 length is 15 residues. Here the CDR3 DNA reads TGTGCCAGCAGCCAAGACCTAGGTTTCTCCTACGAGCAGTACTTC. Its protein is CASSQDLGFSYEQYF. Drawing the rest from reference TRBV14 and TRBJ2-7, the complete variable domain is EAGVTQFPSHSVIEKGQTVTLRCDPISGHDNLYWYRRVMGKEIKFLLHFVKESKQDESGMPNNRFLAERTGGTYSTLKVQPAELEDSGVYFCASSQDLGFSYEQYFGPGTRLTVT.

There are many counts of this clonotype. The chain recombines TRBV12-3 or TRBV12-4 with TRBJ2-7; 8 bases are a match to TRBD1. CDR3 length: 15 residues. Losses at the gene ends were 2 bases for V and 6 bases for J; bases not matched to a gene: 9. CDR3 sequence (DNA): TGTGCCAGCAGTTTACGACAGGGGACGGTTAGCGAGCAGTACTTC. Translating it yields CASSLRQGTVSEQYF.

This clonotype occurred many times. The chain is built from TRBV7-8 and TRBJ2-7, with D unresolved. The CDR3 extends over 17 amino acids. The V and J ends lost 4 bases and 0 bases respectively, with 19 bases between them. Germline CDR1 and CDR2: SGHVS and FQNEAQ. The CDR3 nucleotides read TGTGCCAGCAGCTCCGTAGCTTCGAGCGCGATCTCCTACGAGCAGTACTTC. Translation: CASSSVASSAISYEQYF.

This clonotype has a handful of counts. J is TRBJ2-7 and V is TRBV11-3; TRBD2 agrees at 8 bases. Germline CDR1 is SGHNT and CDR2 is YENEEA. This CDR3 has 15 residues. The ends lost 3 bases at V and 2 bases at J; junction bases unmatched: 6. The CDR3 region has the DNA TGTGCCAGCAGCTTCAGAGCGGGAGCCGCCTACGAGCAGTACTTC. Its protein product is CASSFRAGAAYEQYF.

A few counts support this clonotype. CDR3 bases: TGTGCCAGCAGCCCCGGCCGTATCGACGGTCCCTCCTACGAGCAGTACTTC. It codes for CASSPGRIDGPSYEQYF. The chain employs TRBV6-1 and TRBJ2-7; no reliable D call. Between the trimmed V and J ends, which lost 6 bases and 0 bases, there was a span of 21 bases. The CDR3 sequence is 17 residues long. Germline V gives CDR1 MNHNS, CDR2 SASEGT.

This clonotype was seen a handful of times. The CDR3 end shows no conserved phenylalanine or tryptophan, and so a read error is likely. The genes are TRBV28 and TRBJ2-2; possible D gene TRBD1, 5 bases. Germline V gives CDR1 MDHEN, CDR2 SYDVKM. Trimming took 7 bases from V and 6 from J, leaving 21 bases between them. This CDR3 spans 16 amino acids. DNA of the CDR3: TGTGCCAGCATTAATCAGCCGACAGCCTCGGCCGGGGAGCTGTTTCTT. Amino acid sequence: CASINQPTASAGELFL.

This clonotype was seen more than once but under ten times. The CDR3 protein is CASSPLSRRQGWQKLFF. CDR3 coding DNA: TGTGCCAGCAGCCCGCTAAGTCGGCGGCAGGGGTGGCAAAAACTGTTTTTT. This rearrangement joins TRBV7-9 to TRBJ1-4, with D possibly being TRBD1 (6 bases). The CDR3 consists of 17 residues. Trimming removed 5 bases at V and 9 bases at J, with 25 bases between. Germline V lookup: CDR1 SEHNR, CDR2 FQNEAQ (reference sequence).

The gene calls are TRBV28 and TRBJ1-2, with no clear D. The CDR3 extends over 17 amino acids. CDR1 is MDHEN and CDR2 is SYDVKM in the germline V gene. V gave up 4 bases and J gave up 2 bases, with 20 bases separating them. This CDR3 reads CASSSAGVTFPNYGYTF. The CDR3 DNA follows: TGTGCCAGCAGTTCCGCCGGGGTAACTTTTCCCAACTATGGCTACACCTTC.

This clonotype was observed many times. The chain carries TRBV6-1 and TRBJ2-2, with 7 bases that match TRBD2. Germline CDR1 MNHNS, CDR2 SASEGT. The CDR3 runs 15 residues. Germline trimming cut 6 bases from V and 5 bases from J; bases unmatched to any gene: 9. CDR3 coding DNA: TGTGCCAGCAGCGTTTGGGCGGGGGAAACCGGGGAGCTGTTTTTT. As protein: CASSVWAGETGELFF.

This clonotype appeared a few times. In DNA, the CDR3 is TGTGCCAGCAGCCCCGGACTAGCGGGAGGGCCCTGGGGCTACAATGAGCAGTTCTTC. This codes for CASSPGLAGGPWGYNEQFF. The J gene is TRBJ2-1, the V gene TRBV28; 15 bases are a match to TRBD2. Germline V gene lookup returns CDR1 MDHEN and CDR2 SYDVKM. The length of the CDR3 is 19 residues. With 6 bases clipped from V and 3 bases from J, the junction kept 12 bases outside the gene matches.

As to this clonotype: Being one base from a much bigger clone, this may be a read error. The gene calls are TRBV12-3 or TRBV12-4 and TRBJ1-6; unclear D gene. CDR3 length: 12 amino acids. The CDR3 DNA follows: TGTGCCAGCGCGGGTCCTAATTCACCCCCCCACTTT. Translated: CASAGPNSPPHF.

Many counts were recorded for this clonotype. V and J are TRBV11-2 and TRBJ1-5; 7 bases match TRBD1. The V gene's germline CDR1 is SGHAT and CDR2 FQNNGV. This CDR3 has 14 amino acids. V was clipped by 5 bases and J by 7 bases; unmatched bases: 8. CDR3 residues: CASSPTTGDQPQHF. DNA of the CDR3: TGTGCCAGCAGCCCCACAACAGGGGACCAGCCCCAGCATTTT.

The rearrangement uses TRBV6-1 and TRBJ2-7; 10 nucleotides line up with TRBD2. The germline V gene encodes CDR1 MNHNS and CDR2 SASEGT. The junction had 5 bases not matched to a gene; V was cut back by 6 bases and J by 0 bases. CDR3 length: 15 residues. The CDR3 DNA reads TGTGCCAGCAGCGTGGGACTAGCGACCTCCTACGAGCAGTACTTC. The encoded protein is CASSVGLATSYEQYF.

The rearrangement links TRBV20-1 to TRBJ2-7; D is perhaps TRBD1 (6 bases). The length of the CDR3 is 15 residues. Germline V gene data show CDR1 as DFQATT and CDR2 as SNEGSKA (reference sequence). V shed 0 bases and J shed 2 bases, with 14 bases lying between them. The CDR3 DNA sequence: TGCAGTGCTAGAGATAGTTACAGGGCCCCCTACGAGCAGTACTTC. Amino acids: CSARDSYRAPYEQYF.

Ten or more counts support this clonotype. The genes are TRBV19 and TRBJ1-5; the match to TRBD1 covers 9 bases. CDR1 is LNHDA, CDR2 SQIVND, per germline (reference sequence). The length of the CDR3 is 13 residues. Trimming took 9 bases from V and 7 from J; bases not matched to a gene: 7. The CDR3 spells CASSRDRDQPQHF. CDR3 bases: TGTGCCAGCAGTCGGGACAGGGACCAGCCCCAGCATTTT.

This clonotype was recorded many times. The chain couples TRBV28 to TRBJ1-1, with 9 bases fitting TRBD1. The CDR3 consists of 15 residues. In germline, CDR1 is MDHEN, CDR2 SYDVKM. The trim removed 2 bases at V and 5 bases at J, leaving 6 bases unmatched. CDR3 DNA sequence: TGTGCCAGCAGTTTAGGGGGGACAGGGATGACTGAAGCTTTCTTT. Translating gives CASSLGGTGMTEAFF.

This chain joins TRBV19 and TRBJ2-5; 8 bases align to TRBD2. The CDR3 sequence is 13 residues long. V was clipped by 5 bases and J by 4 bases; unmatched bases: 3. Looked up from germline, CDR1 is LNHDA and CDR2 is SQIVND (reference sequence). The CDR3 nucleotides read TGTGCCAGTAGTGGGACTAGAGGAGAGACCCAGTACTTC. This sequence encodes CASSGTRGETQYF.

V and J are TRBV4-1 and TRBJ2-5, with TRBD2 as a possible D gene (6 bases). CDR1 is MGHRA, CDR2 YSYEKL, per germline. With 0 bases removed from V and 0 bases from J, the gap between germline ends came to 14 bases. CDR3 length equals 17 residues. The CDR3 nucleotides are TGCGCCAGCAGCCAAGATGGGGTAGCGGCGTACCAAGAGACCCAGTACTTC. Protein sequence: CASSQDGVAAYQETQYF.

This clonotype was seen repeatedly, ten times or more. The CDR3 DNA follows: TGTGCCAGCAGCTTGGTTGCGGGAGTCCAATACGAGCAGTACTTC. Translation: CASSLVAGVQYEQYF. The genes are TRBV5-5 and TRBJ2-7; 7 bases fit TRBD2. CDR1 and CDR2 (germline): SGHKS, YYEKEE (reference sequence). The CDR3 totals 15 residues. V lost 0 bases and J lost 4; bases outside the gene matches: 7.

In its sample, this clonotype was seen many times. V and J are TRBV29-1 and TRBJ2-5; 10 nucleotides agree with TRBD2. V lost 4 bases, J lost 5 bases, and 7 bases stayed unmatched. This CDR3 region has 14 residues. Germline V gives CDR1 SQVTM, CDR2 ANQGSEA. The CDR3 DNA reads TGCAGCGTTGCTTCTAGCGGGAGTATGGAGACCCAGTACTTC. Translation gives CSVASSGSMETQYF.

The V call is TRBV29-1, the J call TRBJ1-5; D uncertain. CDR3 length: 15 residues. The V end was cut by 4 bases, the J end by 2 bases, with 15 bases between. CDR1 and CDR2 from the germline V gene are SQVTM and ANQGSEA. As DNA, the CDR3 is TGCAGCGTTGCCCTGGACGGACGGCGCAATCAGCCCCAGCATTTT. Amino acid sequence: CSVALDGRRNQPQHF.